This T cell receptor (beta chain) was found in a study of graft-versus-host responses after intestinal transplantation. On the study more broadly: All recipients were given anti-thymocyte globulin induction, and tacrolimus and steroids were then administered for around three years.

The CDR3 sequence is 15 residues long. With 7 bases removed from V and 1 base from J, the gap between germline ends came to 16 bases. CDR1 is LNHDA and CDR2 is SQIVND in the germline V gene (reference sequence). Notes on the study in general: Early declines in HvG clones that occurred post-transplant were associated with peak circulating GvH clone levels.

Some clones are missing from TCRdb's copy, which holds only in-frame ones; the method was immunoSEQ multiplex PCR. This sample has about 85,000 clones, with 75% to 95% found just once. For this clone: Its specificity is unknown.

The TCR comes from a human donor who was the organ donor for an intestinal transplant. This sequence joins TRBV19 and TRBJ1-2; D remains ambiguous. Here the sequenced sample was unstimulated CD8+ T cells sorted from spleen or lymph node cells, taken before transplant. The CDR3 DNA sequence: TGTGCCAGTACCTCGTGGCCTGGGGTTAACTATGGCTACACCTTC. Protein product: CASTSWPGVNYGYTF.